The 17 T cell receptor beta chains in this list originate from one sample, sequenced in a study of monozygotic twins with inflammatory bowel disease. Each CDR3 protein gets one entry in TCRdb, which reprocessed the 5' RACE reads and gives no DNA. This sample's table reports roughly 300,000 distinct CDR3 sequences. Sequences were obtained from blood. These receptors were obtained from a human donor with ulcerative colitis or Crohn's disease, or a healthy co-twin of an affected twin (not recorded which).

The V call is TRBV5-6, the J call TRBJ2-1. The CDR3 covers 14 residues. Germline V lookup: CDR1 SGHDT, CDR2 YYEEEE. This CDR3 reads CASKASSQMRKTFF.

This chain joins TRBV28 and TRBJ2-1. The CDR3 consists of 12 residues. Per the germline V gene, CDR1 is MDHEN and CDR2 is SYDVKM. This chain's CDR3 is CASSSNRNEQFF. The variable domain in full, completed from reference TRBV28 and TRBJ2-1, reads DVKVTQSSRYLVKRTGEKVFLECVQDMDHENMFWYRQDPGLGLRLIYFSYDVKMKEKGDIPEGYSVSREKKERFSLILESASTNQTSMYLCASSSNRNEQFFGPGTRLTVL.

The chain couples TRBV18 to TRBJ2-1; checking the TCRdb D call of TRBD2 is not possible without DNA. The CDR3 covers 16 residues. In germline, CDR1 is KGHSH, CDR2 LQKENI. The CDR3 sequence: CASSPLSGGEYNEQFF.

The chain is built from TRBV7-9 and TRBJ1-6; TCRdb picks TRBD1, but there is no DNA to check that call. Germline CDR1 reads SEHNR; CDR2 reads FQNEAQ (reference sequence). The CDR3 consists of 14 residues. CDR3 amino acids: CASSLGQGHSPLHF.

This chain joins TRBV19 and TRBJ1-6. This CDR3 spans 16 amino acids. CDR1 LNHDA and CDR2 SQIVND come from the germline V gene (reference sequence). CDR3 protein: CASTAVWTESRSPLHF.

CDR3 in amino acids: CASIRDGTDLNGYTF. The rearrangement uses TRBV12-3 or TRBV12-4 and TRBJ1-2; checking the TCRdb D call of TRBD1 is not possible without DNA. The CDR3 is made up of 15 amino acids.

The V call is TRBV29-1, the J call TRBJ2-3. The length of the CDR3 is 14 residues. The germline V gene encodes CDR1 SQVTM and CDR2 ANQGSEA. CDR3 in amino acids: CSVEDLTGTDTQYF.

This sequence joins TRBV27 and TRBJ2-2; TCRdb calls TRBD2, which cannot be checked without DNA. CDR3 length: 13 amino acids. From germline, CDR1 is MNHEY and CDR2 SMNVEV (reference sequence). The CDR3 spells CASSFREDGELFF.

J is TRBJ2-1 and V is TRBV18; TCRdb's D call, TRBD2, is unchecked because there is no DNA. The CDR3 spans 16 residues. In germline, CDR1 is KGHSH, CDR2 LQKENI. The CDR3 loop is CASSLAGGTSYNEQFF.

The genes are TRBV4-3 and TRBJ2-1; TCRdb names TRBD2, which stays unverified in the absence of DNA. Germline loops: CDR1 LGHNA, CDR2 YSLEER. The CDR3 extends over 15 amino acids. The chain's CDR3 is CASSQSSGIGDEQFF.

The chain carries TRBV25-1 and TRBJ1-1. This CDR3 contains 11 residues. Per germline, CDR1 MGHDK and CDR2 SYGVNS. The CDR3 sequence: CASSGGREAFF.

The chain is built from TRBV20-1 and TRBJ1-1; checking the TCRdb D call of TRBD1 is not possible without DNA. The germline CDR1 and CDR2 sequences are DFQATT and SNEGSKA (reference sequence). The CDR3 sequence is 12 residues long. The CDR3 loop is CSAIGGNTEAFF.

The CDR3 sequence: CASRRGSSGGMDEQFF. The chain carries TRBV7-2 and TRBJ2-1; absent DNA, TCRdb's TRBD2 call cannot be checked. The CDR3 totals 16 residues. The germline gives CDR1 SGHTA, CDR2 FQGNSA.

The rearrangement joins TRBV6-5 to TRBJ2-5; TCRdb designates TRBD2, a call that cannot be tested without DNA. Germline loops: CDR1 MNHEY, CDR2 SVGAGI. This CDR3 region has 17 residues. The CDR3 here is CASSYDSARRGVETQYF.

This sequence joins TRBV7-8 and TRBJ2-7; there is no DNA to check the TCRdb D call of TRBD1. From germline, CDR1 is SGHVS and CDR2 FQNEAQ. This CDR3 region has 15 residues. The CDR3 protein is CASSLKRDQPYEQYF.

The chain couples TRBV18 to TRBJ1-5; with no DNA, the TCRdb D assignment of TRBD1 cannot be verified. This CDR3 contains 16 residues. From germline, CDR1 is KGHSH and CDR2 LQKENI. The CDR3 is CASSSRTELSNQPQHF.

The chain joins TRBV9 to TRBJ1-1. Germline CDR1 and CDR2: SGDLS and YYNGEE. The CDR3 length is 15 residues. Here the CDR3 reads CASSLTHGWGTEAFF. Complete variable domain (other parts from reference TRBV9 and TRBJ1-1): DSGVTQTPKHLITATGQRVTLRCSPRSGDLSVYWYQQSLDQGLQFLIQYYNGEERAKGNILERFSAQQFPDLHSELNLSSLELGDSALYFCASSLTHGWGTEAFFGQGTRLTVV.